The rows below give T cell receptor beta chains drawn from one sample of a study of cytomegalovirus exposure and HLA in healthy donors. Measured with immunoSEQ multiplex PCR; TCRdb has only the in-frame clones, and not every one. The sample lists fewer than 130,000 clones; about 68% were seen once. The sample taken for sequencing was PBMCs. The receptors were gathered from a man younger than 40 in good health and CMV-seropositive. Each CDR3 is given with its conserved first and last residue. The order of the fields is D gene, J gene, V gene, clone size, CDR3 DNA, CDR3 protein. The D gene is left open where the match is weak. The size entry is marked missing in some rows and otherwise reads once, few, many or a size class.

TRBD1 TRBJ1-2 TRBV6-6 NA TGTGCCAGCACCCAGGGGGAGGGCTACACCTTC CASTQGEGYTF
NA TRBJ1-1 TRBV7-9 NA TGTGCCAGCAGCTTAGCGAAACAGGGGAACACTGAAGCTTTCTTT CASSLAKQGNTEAFF
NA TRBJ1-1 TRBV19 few TGTGCCAGTAGCGGGCTGTCAGGGGCTTTCTTT CASSGLSGAFF
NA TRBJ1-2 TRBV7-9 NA TGTGCCAGCAAAAAAGGTTGGAGGGATGGTGATGGCTACACCTTC CASKKGWRDGDGYTF
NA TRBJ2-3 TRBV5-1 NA TGCGCCAGCAGCTCTTGGGAGGAGGGGTCCAACCCCACAGATACGCAGTATTTT CASSSWEEGSNPTDTQYF
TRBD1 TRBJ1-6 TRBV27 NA TGTGCCAGCAGGGCCGGGACAGCCCCCAATTCACCCCTCCACTTT CASRAGTAPNSPLHF
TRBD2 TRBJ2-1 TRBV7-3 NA TGTGCCAGCAGCACGGGACTAGCGGGGGAGGAGCAGTTCTTC CASSTGLAGEEQFF
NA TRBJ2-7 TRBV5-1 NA TGCGCCAGCGGCTCGGTGGGGCTTCGAGTTCCCTCTGACGAGCAGTACTTC CASGSVGLRVPSDEQYF
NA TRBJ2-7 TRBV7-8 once TGTGCCAGCAGCTTAGAGACAGGGAGGTACGAGCAGTACTTC CASSLETGRYEQYF
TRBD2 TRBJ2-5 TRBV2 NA TGTGCCAGCAGGCGCGGGGGGCACCAAGAGACCCAGTACTTC CASRRGGHQETQYF
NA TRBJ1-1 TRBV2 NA TGTGCCAGGTCGAGGGAGAGCACTGAAGCTTTCTTT CARSRESTEAFF
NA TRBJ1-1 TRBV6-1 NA TGTGCCAGCAGTGAAATCGACACTGAAGCTTTCTTT CASSEIDTEAFF
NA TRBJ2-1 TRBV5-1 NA TGCGCCAGCAGCGCCGGACAGTCCTACAATGAGCAGTTCTTC CASSAGQSYNEQFF
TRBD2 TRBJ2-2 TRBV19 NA TGTGCCAGTAGTATATCCGGGGGGGCCGGGGAGCTGTTTTTT CASSISGGAGELFF
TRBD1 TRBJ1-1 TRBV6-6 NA TGTGCCAGCAGTTGGACAGGGGCTGGTGAAGCTTTCTTT CASSWTGAGEAFF
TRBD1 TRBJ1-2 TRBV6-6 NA TGTGCCAGCAGTTACCCGGACAGGGAAAGGGGCTACACCTTC CASSYPDRERGYTF
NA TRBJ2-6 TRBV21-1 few TGTGCCAGCAGCAAAGGGGCAGATTCCTTATCAGGGGGTGGTGGGGCCAACGTCCTGACTTTC CASSKGADSLSGGGGANVLTF
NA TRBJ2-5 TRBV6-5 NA TGTGCCAGCAGTTACCGTGGGACACAACAAGAGACCCAGTACTTC CASSYRGTQQETQYF
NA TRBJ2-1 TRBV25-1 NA TGTGCCAGCAAGAAGCCAGGGACCTACAATGAGCAGTTCTTC CASKKPGTYNEQFF
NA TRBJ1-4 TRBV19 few TGTGCCAGCAGTCCCGGGGCGGGAGCTGAAAAACTGTTTTTT CASSPGAGAEKLFF
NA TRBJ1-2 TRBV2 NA TGTGCCAGCAGCCTGCTTAGGGAGAACTATGGCTACACCTTC CASSLLRENYGYTF
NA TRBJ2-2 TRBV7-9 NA TGTGCCTGCGGAGGGGATCCGGCGAACACCGGGGAGCTGTTTTTT CACGGDPANTGELFF
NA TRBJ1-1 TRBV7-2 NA TGTGCCAGCAGCTTGGTACAGAACACTGAGGCTTTCTTT CASSLVQNTEAFF
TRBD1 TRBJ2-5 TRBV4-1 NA TGCGCCAGCAGCCATGAGGGGACAGCCAGGCCACAGGACCAGTACTTC CASSHEGTARPQDQYF
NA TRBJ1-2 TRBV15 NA TGTGCCACCAGCAGGCCTCAGGCAGGGCTCCTTGGCTACACCTTC CATSRPQAGLLGYTF
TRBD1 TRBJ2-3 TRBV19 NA TGTGCCAGTAGTAGGGACAGGGGGCGATCCACAGATACGCAGTATTTT CASSRDRGRSTDTQYF
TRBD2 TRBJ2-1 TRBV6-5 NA TGTGCCAGCAGAACTCCGGGACTAGCGGACAATGAGCAGTTCTTC CASRTPGLADNEQFF
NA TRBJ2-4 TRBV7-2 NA TGTGCCAGCAGCTTAGCAGGGGGCGCCGGGGGCATTCAGTACTTC CASSLAGGAGGIQYF
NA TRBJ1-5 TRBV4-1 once TGCGCCAGCAGCCTCTCGGGCAATCAGCCCCAGCATTTT CASSLSGNQPQHF
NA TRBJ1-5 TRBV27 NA TGTGCCAGCAGTTTAAGGGGAGGACAGCCCCAGCATTTT CASSLRGGQPQHF
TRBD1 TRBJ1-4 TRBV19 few TGTGCCAGTAGTGCGACAGGGGGGGCTAATGAAAAACTGTTTTTT CASSATGGANEKLFF
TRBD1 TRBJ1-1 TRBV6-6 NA TGTGCCAGCAGCCCAGGGGGGACGACCACTGAAGCTTTCTTT CASSPGGTTTEAFF
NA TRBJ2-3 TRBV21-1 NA TGTGCCAGCAAGGGGAGGCGCCAAGAGGGCACAGATACGCAGTATTTT CASKGRRQEGTDTQYF
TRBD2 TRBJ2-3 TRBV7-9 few TGTGCCAGCAGCCTGGGGGTCCCGGCTAGCGGCCCCACAGATACGCAGTATTTT CASSLGVPASGPTDTQYF
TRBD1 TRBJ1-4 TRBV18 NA TGTGCCAGCTCACCATTCAGGGGGAGCACTAATGAAAAACTGTTTTTT CASSPFRGSTNEKLFF
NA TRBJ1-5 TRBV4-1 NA TGCGCCAGCAGCCAAGATGAGTGGCAGCCCCAGCATTTT CASSQDEWQPQHF
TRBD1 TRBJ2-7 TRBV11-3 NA TGTGCCAGCAGCTTTAGGGCAGGGGGTGGCGAGCAGTACTTC CASSFRAGGGEQYF
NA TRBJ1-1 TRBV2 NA TGTGCCAGCCCCGTCGGGGGATGGAACACTGAAGCTTTCTTT CASPVGGWNTEAFF
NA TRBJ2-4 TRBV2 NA TGTGCCAGCAGTGAAGGACAGCTTATACTAGCCAAAAACATTCAGTACTTC CASSEGQLILAKNIQYF
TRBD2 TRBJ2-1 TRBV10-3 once TGTGCCACTGTCGGTAGCGGGATGTTAACTAGAAATGAGCAGTTCTTC CATVGSGMLTRNEQFF
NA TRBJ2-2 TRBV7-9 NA TGTGCCAGCAGCTTAGTACAAACCGGGGAGCTGTTTTTT CASSLVQTGELFF
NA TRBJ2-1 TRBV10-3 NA TGTGCCATCAAAGACCAGGGAACCTACAATGAGCAGTTCTTC CAIKDQGTYNEQFF
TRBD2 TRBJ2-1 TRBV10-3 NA TGTGCCACCTCCTACGGGACTAGCGGGTACTACAATGAGCAGTTCTTC CATSYGTSGYYNEQFF
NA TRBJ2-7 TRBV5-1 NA TGCGCCAGCAGCTTGGTTGGGAGAGGGTACGAGCAGTACTTC CASSLVGRGYEQYF
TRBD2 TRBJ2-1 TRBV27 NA TGTGCCAGCAGTTATGGACTAGCGGGGTTCGATGAGCAGTTCTTC CASSYGLAGFDEQFF